These T cell receptor beta chains were read from a single sample in a study of identical twins. One entry per CDR3 protein results from TCRdb running MiXCR on the 5' RACE reads. Here the sample spans 200,000 to 300,000 distinct CDR3 sequences, around 7% being singletons. The sample also formed part of further work on yellow fever vaccine responses in identical twins.

Specimen: memory (CD45RO+) T cells sorted from blood. These receptors all come from a woman between 18 and 29 years old in good health. Both conserved end residues are part of each CDR3. A D gene is named only where the DNA matches it firmly. Only part of the rows carry a size: once, few, many, or a class if the clone is expanded.

D,V,J,size,CDR3,DNA
NA,TRBV6-5,TRBJ1-6,many,CASSYGRSGNSPLHF,TGTGCCAGCAGTTACGGAAGGTCGGGTAATTCACCCCTCCACTTT
TRBD1,TRBV6-1,TRBJ2-2,few,CASSVDLQGVSGELFF,TGTGCCAGCAGTGTAGACCTCCAGGGGGTGAGCGGGGAGCTGTTTTTT
TRBD1,TRBV19,TRBJ2-2,NA,CASMRDRGTGELFF,TGTGCCAGTATGAGGGACAGGGGTACCGGGGAGCTGTTTTTT
NA,TRBV27,TRBJ2-3,few,CASSSRRTDTQYF,TGTGCCAGCAGTTCCAGGCGCACAGATACGCAGTATTTT
NA,TRBV5-4,TRBJ1-6,NA,CASSLKASRGNTPLHF,TGTGCCAGCAGCTTGAAGGCGAGCCGGGGGAATACACCCCTCCACTTT
NA,TRBV27,TRBJ1-1,NA,CASSQWGGGNTEAFF,TGTGCCAGCAGCCAATGGGGCGGTGGGAACACTGAAGCTTTCTTT
NA,TRBV18,TRBJ2-7,NA,CASSPPGISSYEQYF,TGTGCCAGCTCACCACCCGGGATCAGCTCCTACGAGCAGTACTTC
TRBD2,TRBV28,TRBJ2-4,few,CASSLEGTIKNIQYF,TGTGCCAGCAGTTTAGAGGGGACTATTAAAAACATTCAGTACTTC
TRBD1,TRBV18,TRBJ2-7,NA,CASSPSQGTEQYF,TGTGCCAGCTCACCTTCACAGGGGACCGAGCAGTACTTC
TRBD1,TRBV20-1,TRBJ2-2,NA,CSASTGVVNTGELFF,TGCAGTGCTAGTACAGGGGTGGTGAACACCGGGGAGCTGTTTTTT
NA,TRBV7-2,TRBJ2-5,many,CASSSRPEETQYF,TGTGCCAGCAGCTCGCGACCCGAAGAGACCCAGTACTTC
TRBD2,TRBV20-1,TRBJ2-1,NA,CSARVSAPDVVAGETHEQFF,TGCAGTGCTAGAGTTTCGGCCCCTGACGTAGTAGCGGGAGAGACCCATGAGCAGTTCTTC
NA,TRBV29-1,TRBJ2-3,many,CSVLSGTDTQYF,TGCAGCGTTCTGAGTGGCACAGATACGCAGTATTTT
TRBD1,TRBV3-1,TRBJ2-1,few,CASSQGSGTGWVLFF,TGTGCCAGCAGCCAAGGATCCGGGACAGGGTGGGTACTGTTCTTC
NA,TRBV12-3/TRBV12-4,TRBJ1-6,many,CASFGTSPNSPLHF,TGTGCCAGCTTTGGGACATCCCCCAATTCACCCCTCCACTTT
TRBD2,TRBV10-3,TRBJ2-7,many,CAISESEAGSYEQYF,TGTGCCATCAGTGAGTCGGAAGCGGGGTCCTACGAGCAGTACTTC
NA,TRBV5-1,TRBJ2-5,NA,CASGAGPRGETQYF,TGCGCCAGCGGGGCGGGCCCGAGGGGAGAGACCCAGTACTTC
TRBD2,TRBV11-2,TRBJ2-3,few,CASSFGLAGVPDTQYF,TGTGCCAGCAGCTTCGGGCTAGCGGGAGTTCCAGATACGCAGTATTTT
TRBD2,TRBV6-5,TRBJ2-7,NA,CASSYAWLAGVHSYEQYF,TGTGCCAGCAGTTACGCTTGGTTAGCGGGAGTTCATTCCTACGAGCAGTACTTC
NA,TRBV20-1,TRBJ2-2,many,CSARMRGTGELFF,TGCAGTGCTAGAATGCGGGGCACCGGGGAGCTGTTTTTT